The clone carrying this T cell receptor beta chain was detected ten times or more. Its antigen is undetermined. MiXCR, run by TCRdb on the 5' RACE reads, gives a single entry per CDR3 protein. This sample has around 280,000 distinct CDR3 sequences, with about 8.9% found just once. This specimen belongs to a study of identical twins. Findings and caveats of the study: Sequences that were out-of-frame, alpha and twin-shared displayed an excess of low generation probability. High-abundance cord blood beta clonotypes had fewer insertions; memory repertoires showed none. Because invariant MAIT and iNKT cells could be present, zero-insertion analyses could be partly confounded.

These data were also reused for a study on yellow fever vaccine responses in identical twins.

What was sequenced was memory (CD45RO+) T cells sorted from blood. The receptor comes from a woman under 30 in good health.

This CDR3 is CSAGTLNTGELFF. The CDR3 region has the DNA TGCAGTGCCGGGACTCTGAACACCGGGGAGCTGTTTTTT. V is TRBV20-1 and J is TRBJ2-2, with D possibly TRBD2 on 6 matching bases. Trimming cost V 6 bases and J 1 base, with 9 bases left between them. Germline V gives CDR1 DFQATT, CDR2 SNEGSKA (reference sequence). There are 13 residues in the CDR3.